These 3 T cell receptor beta chains originate from one sample sequenced in a study of CD4 and CD8 cells across lung adenocarcinoma regions. Using its own MiXCR run on the PCR reads, TCRdb lists one record per CDR3 protein. This sample carries approximately 11,000 distinct CDR3 sequences, 59% of them seen once, and the ten largest clones take 88%. The sequenced sample was CD8+ T cells from the margin of a lung tumor. These receptors were taken from a male donor with lung adenocarcinoma. The CD4 and CD8 labels of this study may be unreliable.

This clonotype was detected a few times. The V gene is TRBV6-1, the J gene TRBJ2-5; 11 bases are shared with TRBD2. The J call is uncertain, as TRBJ2-7 better fits the DNA end. The germline CDR1 and CDR2 sequences are MNHNS and SASEGT. The CDR3 loop spans 16 amino acids. The CDR3 sequence: CASSDFLAGGTYEQYF. In DNA, the CDR3 is TGTGCCAGCAGTGATTTCCTAGCGGGAGGCACCTACGAGCAGTACTTC.

This clonotype was seen once. The V gene is TRBV12-3 or TRBV12-4, the J gene TRBJ2-1; D possibly corresponds to TRBD2 (6 bases). V was trimmed by 0 bases and J by 9 bases, leaving 9 bases between them. The CDR3 is 13 amino acids. The CDR3 DNA sequence: TGTGCCAGCAGTTTAGCCCTAGCGCTTGAGCAGTTCTTC. As protein: CASSLALALEQFF.

The CDR3 DNA reads TGTGCCACCTCTAGGGTAGCGGATTACAATGAGCAGTTCTTC. Its translation: CATSRVADYNEQFF. The chain links TRBV6-1 to TRBJ2-1; tentative D call: TRBD2 (6 bases). CDR1 MNHNS and CDR2 SASEGT come from the germline V gene. The V end lost 10 bases, the J end lost 4 bases, and 17 bases lay between the germline ends. This CDR3 is 14 amino acids long.